The rows below give T cell receptor beta chains drawn from one sample of a study of blood T cell repertoires in COVID-19. Assay used: immunoSEQ multiplex PCR; TCRdb lists only in-frame clones, some missing. The table has a few hundred thousand clones, roughly 84% seen once. Material: peripheral blood. The receptors come from a woman between 35 and 50 years old who had recovered from COVID-19. Both conserved end residues are part of each CDR3. A D gene is named only where the DNA matches it firmly. Rows may omit the clone size; those that give it use once, few, many or a size class.

>TRBJ2-7|TRBD2|TRBV28|.
CASSRGGYEQYF
TGTGCCAGCAGTCGGGGGGGCTACGAGCAGTACTTC
>TRBJ2-1|.|TRBV4-3|.
CASSQDLGRVGEQFF
TGCGCCAGCAGCCAAGATCTCGGCAGGGTGGGTGAGCAGTTCTTC
>TRBJ1-6|.|TRBV27|.
CASSLLGASPLHF
TGTGCCAGCAGTTTACTGGGGGCCTCACCCCTCCACTTT
>TRBJ2-2|.|TRBV10-3|.
CAIKAGANPGELFF
TGTGCCATCAAGGCAGGGGCTAACCCCGGGGAGCTGTTTTTT
>TRBJ2-7|.|TRBV7-8|.
CASSLAPGPYEQYF
TGTGCCAGCAGCTTAGCGCCAGGCCCCTACGAGCAGTACTTC
>TRBJ1-5|.|TRBV13|.
CASSLGGFGQPQHF
TGTGCCAGCAGCCTGGGAGGGTTCGGTCAGCCCCAGCATTTT
>TRBJ2-2|.|TRBV2|.
CASSGQRNTGELFF
TGTGCCAGCAGTGGGCAGCGAAACACCGGGGAGCTGTTTTTT
>TRBJ2-2|TRBD1|TRBV25-1|few
CASSNGDRLYTGELFF
TGTGCCAGCAGTAACGGGGACAGACTCTACACCGGGGAGCTGTTTTTT
>TRBJ1-1|.|TRBV6-5|few
CASSTGIFRNTEAFF
TGTGCCAGCAGTACAGGGATTTTTAGGAACACTGAAGCTTTCTTT
>TRBJ2-3|TRBD2|TRBV7-6|.
CASSLGAGVTDTQYF
TGTGCCAGCAGCTTAGGGGCGGGGGTAACAGATACGCAGTATTTT
>TRBJ1-3|.|TRBV2|few
CASTESGNTIYF
TGTGCCAGCACTGAGAGCGGAAACACCATATATTTT
>TRBJ2-5|TRBD1|TRBV28|.
CASSLLTGNQETQYF
TGTGCCAGCAGTTTATTGACAGGGAACCAAGAGACCCAGTACTTC
>TRBJ2-5|TRBD2|TRBV3-1/TRBV3-2|.
CASSQGTSGGGKETQYF
TGTGCCAGCAGCCAAGGGACTAGCGGGGGGGGAAAAGAGACCCAGTACTTC
>TRBJ1-1|TRBD1|TRBV19|.
CASSPTGKTEAFF
TGTGCCAGTAGTCCGACAGGGAAAACCGAAGCTTTCTTT
>TRBJ2-3|.|TRBV9|.
CASSVTRTTDTDTQYF
TGTGCCAGCAGCGTTACCAGGACTACCGATACAGATACGCAGTATTTT
>TRBJ2-5|.|TRBV7-3|.
CASSYMHQETQYF
TGTGCCAGCAGCTACATGCACCAAGAGACCCAGTACTTC
>TRBJ2-2|.|TRBV28|.
CASSPPNTGELFF
TGTGCCAGCAGTCCCCCTAACACCGGGGAGCTGTTTTTT
>TRBJ1-2|TRBD1|TRBV18|once
CASSLRQGEANYGYTF
TGTGCCAGCTCCCTTAGACAGGGGGAAGCTAACTATGGCTACACCTTC
>TRBJ2-2|.|TRBV5-4|.
CASSWDFPGELFF
TGTGCCAGCAGCTGGGACTTCCCCGGGGAGCTGTTTTTT
>TRBJ2-1|.|TRBV27|.
CASSFSSVPYNEQFF
TGTGCCAGCAGTTTCTCCTCAGTACCCTACAATGAGCAGTTCTTC
>TRBJ2-1|TRBD1|TRBV6-1|.
CASSDLRDRELRQFF
TGTGCCAGCAGTGACCTCCGGGACAGGGAATTACGGCAGTTCTTC
>TRBJ1-5|.|TRBV19|few
CASSFRENQPQHF
TGTGCCAGTAGTTTCCGGGAAAATCAGCCCCAGCATTTT
>TRBJ2-7|.|TRBV29-1|.
CSVETGYPSREQYF
TGCAGCGTTGAAACAGGGTATCCCTCGAGGGAGCAGTACTTC
>TRBJ1-2|TRBD1|TRBV7-2|.
CASSLDPWDSGGGYTF
TGTGCCAGCAGCTTAGACCCTTGGGACAGCGGAGGAGGCTACACCTTC
>TRBJ1-6|.|TRBV6-5|.
CASGKYSDNSPLHF
TGTGCCAGCGGAAAATACAGTGACAATTCACCCCTCCACTTT
>TRBJ1-2|TRBD1|TRBV7-2|few
CASSLRDSASGYTF
TGTGCCAGCAGCTTACGGGACAGCGCTTCAGGCTACACCTTC
>TRBJ2-2|.|TRBV6-6|few
CASSFIGIDEAGELFF
TGTGCCAGCAGTTTTATAGGAATTGATGAGGCCGGGGAGCTGTTTTTT